The source of this T cell receptor (beta chain) is a study of CD8 T cells in Susac syndrome. Overall study: Within the group of sequenced Susac syndrome patients, about 6 had active disease and about 8 were in remission.

Random hexamers were used to reverse transcribe roughly 0.5 to 1 ug of RNA. TCRdb redid the calling of the immunoSEQ multiplex PCR reads with MiXCR, one entry per CDR3 protein. The data hold about 100,000 distinct CDR3 sequences, with 95% observed a single time. The J segment lost 3 bases and the V segment lost 5 bases, leaving 2 bases of the junction unmatched. The CDR3 runs to 14 residues. Germline values: CDR1 LNHNV, CDR2 YYDKDF (reference sequence). The sample taken for sequencing was CD8+ T cells from PBMCs. V usage is TRBV15 and J usage is TRBJ1-5; 9 bases are a match to TRBD1. This TCR came from a human donor with Susac syndrome. The CDR3 spells CATSGTGNNQPQHF. The CDR3 nucleotides read TGTGCCACCAGCGGGACAGGGAACAATCAGCCCCAGCATTTT.